This T cell receptor (beta chain) was sequenced during a study of CXCR3-negative and CXCR3-positive naive CD8 T cells. Libraries of TRB cDNA were made by 5' RACE and carried UMIs. TCRdb re-analyzed the 5' RACE reads; it lists each CDR3 protein once, without DNA. The table for this sample gives about 57,000 distinct CDR3 sequences. On this clonotype itself: No antigen is known for it.

The CDR3 is made up of 14 amino acids. The germline V gene encodes CDR1 SQVTM and CDR2 ANQGSEA. Points from the study as a whole: The study found comparably high diversity in both naive subsets and much lower diversity in memory CD8+ cells. The naive subsets expressed comparable surface CD5, and the authors inferred TCR strength from TRB CDR3 properties. In cryopreserved cells, CXCR3 expression partially decreased, and fresh PBMCs were used in most assays. Within a donor, both naive subsets shared TRBV-TRBJ usage, unlike memory cells.

Material for sequencing was memory CD8+ T cells from blood. The chain joins TRBV29-1 to TRBJ2-7; the D gene TCRdb calls, TRBD1, cannot be checked with no DNA. The source is a human donor in good health. Some clones in this sample may be carry-over from other donors' samples. CDR3 sequence: CSVIGSTGGNEQYF.